The source of this TCR beta chain is a study of blood T cell repertoires in COVID-19. This clone turned up a few times. Clones were read by immunoSEQ multiplex PCR, and TCRdb kept only the in-frame ones, dropping some. Of over 150,000 clones detected, about three quarters appear once; the ten largest clones hold about 3%. This CDR3 is 14 amino acids long. J lost 6 bases, V lost 0 bases, and 1 base had no gene match. CDR1 and CDR2 from the germline V gene are KGHSH and LQKENI. The sequenced material came from peripheral blood. This clonotype originated in a man between 65 and 80 years old with acute or convalescent COVID-19. The chain links TRBV18 to TRBJ2-2, with 7 bases matching TRBD1. CDR3 DNA: TGTGCCAGCTCACCACCCACAGGGGCCGGGGAGCTGTTTTTT. It codes for CASSPPTGAGELFF.